These T cell receptor beta chains were read from a single sample in a study of OX40 agonist ivuxolimab in advanced cancers. Repertoires were generated with immunoSEQ multiplex PCR, while TCRdb's copy carries only in-frame clones and drops some. The sample shows nearly 85,000 clones, around four fifths of them seen only once. The material was CD4+ or CD8+ T cells sorted from blood, obtained in a trial of the OX40 agonist ivuxolimab. Source of these receptors: an adult with an advanced solid tumor such as melanoma, head and neck, liver or kidney cancer. The CDR3 runs from the conserved cysteine through the conserved F or W. D genes are given only for firm matches. Some rows have no size entry. The others give once, few or many, or a class for an expanded clone.

clone_size	j_call	v_call	d_call	cdr3_aa	cdr3_nt
NA	TRBJ2-5	TRBV7-9	TRBD1	CASSSSGTVETQYF	TGTGCCAGCAGCTCCTCCGGGACAGTAGAGACCCAGTACTTC
NA	TRBJ1-1	TRBV5-1	TRBD1	CASSFGQGGEAFF	TGCGCCAGCAGCTTCGGACAGGGGGGTGAAGCTTTCTTT
few	TRBJ2-3	TRBV7-2	TRBD2	CASSFLSSGGRTDTQYF	TGTGCCAGCAGCTTCTTATCTAGCGGGGGGCGCACAGATACGCAGTATTTT
NA	TRBJ1-4	TRBV4-1	NA	CASSQVAGTTTNEKLFF	TGCGCCAGCAGCCAAGTGGCAGGAACAACAACTAATGAAAAACTGTTTTTT
NA	TRBJ2-5	TRBV19	NA	CASSKGGRGQETQYF	TGTGCCAGTAGCAAGGGGGGGAGGGGGCAAGAGACCCAGTACTTC
NA	TRBJ2-7	TRBV10-3	NA	CAISGQGSYEQYF	TGTGCCATCAGTGGGCAGGGCTCATACGAGCAGTACTTC
NA	TRBJ1-1	TRBV5-1	NA	CASSFSQGDTEAFF	TGCGCCAGCAGCTTCTCACAGGGTGACACTGAAGCTTTCTTT
NA	TRBJ1-4	TRBV27	TRBD1	CASSPIGTGGTNEKLFF	TGTGCCAGCAGTCCGATCGGGACAGGGGGCACTAATGAAAAACTGTTTTTT
NA	TRBJ2-1	TRBV7-9	NA	CASSLVVEQFF	TGTGCCAGCAGCCTCGTGGTTGAGCAGTTCTTC
NA	TRBJ1-1	TRBV30	NA	CAWSPGSLWTEAFF	TGTGCCTGGAGTCCGGGGTCCCTGTGGACTGAAGCTTTCTTT
NA	TRBJ1-2	TRBV2	NA	CASSLENYGYTF	TGTGCCAGCAGTTTAGAAAACTATGGCTACACCTTC
once	TRBJ1-4	TRBV2	NA	CASRVKGNEKLFF	TGTGCCAGCAGGGTGAAGGGTAATGAAAAACTGTTTTTT
NA	TRBJ2-7	TRBV5-4	TRBD1	CASSPGTGLYEQYF	TGTGCCAGCAGCCCGGGGACAGGGCTATACGAGCAGTACTTC
NA	TRBJ2-1	TRBV7-2	NA	CASSFGESYNEQFF	TGTGCCAGCAGCTTTGGGGAAAGCTACAATGAGCAGTTCTTC
NA	TRBJ1-1	TRBV7-2	NA	CASSLGSGRDTEAFF	TGTGCCAGCAGCTTAGGGTCTGGCAGAGACACTGAAGCTTTCTTT
NA	TRBJ2-7	TRBV18	NA	CASSPPDSGSSYEQYF	TGTGCCAGCTCACCACCGGACAGCGGAAGCTCCTACGAGCAGTACTTC
NA	TRBJ1-5	TRBV29-1	NA	CSVAGEVNQPQHF	TGCAGCGTTGCTGGGGAAGTTAATCAGCCCCAGCATTTT